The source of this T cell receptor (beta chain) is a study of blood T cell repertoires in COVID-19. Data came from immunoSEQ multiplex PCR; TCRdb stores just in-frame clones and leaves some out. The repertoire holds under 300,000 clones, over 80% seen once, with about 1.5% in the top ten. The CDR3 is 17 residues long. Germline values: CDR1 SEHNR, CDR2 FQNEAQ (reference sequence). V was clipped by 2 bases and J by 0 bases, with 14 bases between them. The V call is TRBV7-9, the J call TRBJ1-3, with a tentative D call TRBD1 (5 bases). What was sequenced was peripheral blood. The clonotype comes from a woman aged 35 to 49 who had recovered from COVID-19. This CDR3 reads CASSLSGPISSGNTIYF. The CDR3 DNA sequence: TGTGCCAGCAGCTTATCAGGGCCCATCAGCTCTGGAAACACCATATATTTT.